The source of this TCR beta chain is a study of blood T cell repertoires in COVID-19. About the research overall: Acute and convalescent COVID-19 samples came from the United States, Italy and Spain.

Method: immunoSEQ multiplex PCR; TCRdb's copy keeps in-frame clones and lacks some. Of roughly 150,000 clones listed, more than 70% are singletons. Germline CDR1 reads KGHSH; CDR2 reads LQKENI. The CDR3 has 15 residues. The ends were cut back, 3 bases at V and 3 bases at J, with 11 bases in the middle. The clonotype originates from an older woman who had recovered from COVID-19. This chain joins TRBV18 and TRBJ1-4; D remains ambiguous. The sample comprised peripheral blood. CDR3 region: CASSPRAGSNEKLFF. CDR3 in DNA: TGTGCCAGCTCACCCCGGGCGGGGTCTAATGAAAAACTGTTTTTT.